This T cell receptor (beta chain) was obtained from a study of blood T cell repertoires in COVID-19. The V segment lost 5 bases and the J segment 0 bases; nucleotides outside the gene matches: 6. This CDR3 contains 16 residues. Germline CDR1 reads SGHKS; CDR2 reads YYEKEE (reference sequence). Clones were read by immunoSEQ multiplex PCR, and TCRdb kept only the in-frame ones, dropping some. The sample holds roughly 100,000 clones, 84% seen once. The rearrangement joins TRBV5-5 to TRBJ2-7; TRBD2 aligns across 12 bases. This TCR was sampled from a human donor in a cohort sampled during active or convalescent COVID-19. The sample taken for sequencing was peripheral blood. Written as DNA, the CDR3 is TGTGCCAGCAGTTCTCGACTAGCGGGGGTCTCCTACGAGCAGTACTTC. It codes for CASSSRLAGVSYEQYF.